This T cell receptor (beta chain) was sequenced in a study of shared clonotypes between healthy human individuals. Overall study results and limits: It was the non-shared clonotypes that had lower generation probabilities than clonotypes shared by all four donors.

Germline-derived CDR1 and CDR2 are SGHAT and FQDESV (reference sequence). The germline V and J ends were trimmed by 3 bases and 3 bases, with 12 bases remaining between them. The CDR3 runs 14 residues. Only CD45RO-negative cells positively selected for CCR7 counted as naive CD8 cells, so terminally differentiated effector memory CD45RA+ cells were excluded. In the case of this clone: Antigen specificity is unknown.

The protocol was immunoSEQ multiplex PCR, while the TCRdb copy is restricted to in-frame clones and leaves out a portion. In the table there are about 2.1 million clones, approximately 94% of which are singletons. Source material: naive CD8+ T cells from PBMCs. The chain links TRBV11-1 to TRBJ2-7; maybe TRBD2 (6 bases). This sequence was found in a man aged 18 to 29 in good health. Some clones in this sample may be carry-over from other donors' samples. Here the CDR3 DNA reads TGTGCCAGCAGCTTTAAAGCGGGTCGCTACGAGCAGTACTTC. This translates into CASSFKAGRYEQYF. The full variable domain, rest sourced from reference TRBV11-1 and TRBJ2-7, is EAEVAQSPRYKITEKSQAVAFWCDPISGHATLYWYRQILGQGPELLVQFQDESVVDDSQLPKDRFSAERLKGVDSTLKIQPAELGDSAMYLCASSFKAGRYEQYFGPGTRLTVT.